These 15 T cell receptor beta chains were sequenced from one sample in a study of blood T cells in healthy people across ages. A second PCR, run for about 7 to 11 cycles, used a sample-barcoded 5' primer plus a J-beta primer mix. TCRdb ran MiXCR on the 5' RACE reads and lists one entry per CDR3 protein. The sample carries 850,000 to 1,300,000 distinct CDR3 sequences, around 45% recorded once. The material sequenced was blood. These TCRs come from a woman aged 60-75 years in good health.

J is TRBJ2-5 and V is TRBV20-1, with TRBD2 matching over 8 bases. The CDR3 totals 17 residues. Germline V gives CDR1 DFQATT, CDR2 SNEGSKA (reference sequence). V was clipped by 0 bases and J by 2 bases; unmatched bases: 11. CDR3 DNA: TGCAGTGCTAGAGATATCGGGAGCGGGGGTCCTCAAGAGACCCAGTACTTC. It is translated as CSARDIGSGGPQETQYF.

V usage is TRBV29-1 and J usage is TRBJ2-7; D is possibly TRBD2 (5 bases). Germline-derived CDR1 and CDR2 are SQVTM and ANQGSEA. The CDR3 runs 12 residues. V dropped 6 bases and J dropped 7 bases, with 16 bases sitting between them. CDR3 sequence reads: CSVLRLPGEQYF. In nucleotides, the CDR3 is TGCAGCGTCCTGAGGCTCCCGGGGGAGCAGTACTTC.

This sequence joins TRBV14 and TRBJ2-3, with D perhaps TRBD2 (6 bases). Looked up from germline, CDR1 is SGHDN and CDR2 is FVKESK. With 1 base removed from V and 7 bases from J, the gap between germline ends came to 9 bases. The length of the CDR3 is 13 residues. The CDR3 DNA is TGTGCCAGCAGCCAAGCGGGGGTTAATACGCAGTATTTT. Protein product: CASSQAGVNTQYF.

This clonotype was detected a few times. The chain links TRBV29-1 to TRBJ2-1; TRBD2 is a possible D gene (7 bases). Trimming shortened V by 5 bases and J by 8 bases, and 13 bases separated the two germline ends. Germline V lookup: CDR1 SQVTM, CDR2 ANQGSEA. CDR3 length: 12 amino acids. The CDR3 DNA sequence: TGCAGCGTTAGCGGGACATTGGATGAGCAGTTCTTC. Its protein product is CSVSGTLDEQFF.

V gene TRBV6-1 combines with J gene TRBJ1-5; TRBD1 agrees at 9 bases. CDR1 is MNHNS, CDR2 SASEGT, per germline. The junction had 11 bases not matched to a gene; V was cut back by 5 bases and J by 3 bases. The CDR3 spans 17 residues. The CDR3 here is CASSILGQGAINQPQHF. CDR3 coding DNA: TGTGCCAGCAGTATATTGGGACAGGGTGCTATCAATCAGCCCCAGCATTTT.

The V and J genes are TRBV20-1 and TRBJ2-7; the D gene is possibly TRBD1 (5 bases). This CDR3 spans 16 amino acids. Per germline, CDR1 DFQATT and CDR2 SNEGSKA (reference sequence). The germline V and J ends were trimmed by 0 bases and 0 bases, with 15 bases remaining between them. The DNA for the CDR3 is TGCAGTGCTAGAGATCCTTGGGGCGACCCCTCCTACGAGCAGTACTTC. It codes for CSARDPWGDPSYEQYF.

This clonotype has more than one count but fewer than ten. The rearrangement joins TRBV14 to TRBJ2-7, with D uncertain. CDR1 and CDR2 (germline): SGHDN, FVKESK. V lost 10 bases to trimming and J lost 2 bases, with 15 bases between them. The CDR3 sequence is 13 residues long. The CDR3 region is CATRRLSPYEQYF. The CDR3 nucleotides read TGTGCCACCCGTAGACTTAGCCCCTACGAGCAGTACTTC.

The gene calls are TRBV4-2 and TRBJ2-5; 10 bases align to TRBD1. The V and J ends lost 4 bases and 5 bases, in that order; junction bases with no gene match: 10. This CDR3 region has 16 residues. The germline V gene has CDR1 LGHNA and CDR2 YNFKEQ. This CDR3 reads CASSPTDRTGGETQYF. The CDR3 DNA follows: TGTGCCAGCAGCCCGACCGATAGGACAGGGGGGGAGACCCAGTACTTC.

CDR3 bases: TGTGCCAGCAGTCCAAACACTGAGCAGTTCTTC. Protein: CASSPNTEQFF. The V call is TRBV28, the J call TRBJ2-1; D remains ambiguous. Trimming stripped 5 bases from V and 9 bases from J, with 8 bases between. The germline CDR1 and CDR2 sequences are MDHEN and SYDVKM. This CDR3 contains 11 residues.

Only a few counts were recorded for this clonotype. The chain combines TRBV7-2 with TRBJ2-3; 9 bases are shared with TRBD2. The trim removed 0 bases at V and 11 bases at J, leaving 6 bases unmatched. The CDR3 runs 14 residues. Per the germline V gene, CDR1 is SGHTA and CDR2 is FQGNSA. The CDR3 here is CASSLALAGEQQYF. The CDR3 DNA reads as TGTGCCAGCAGCTTAGCACTAGCGGGCGAACAGCAGTATTTT.

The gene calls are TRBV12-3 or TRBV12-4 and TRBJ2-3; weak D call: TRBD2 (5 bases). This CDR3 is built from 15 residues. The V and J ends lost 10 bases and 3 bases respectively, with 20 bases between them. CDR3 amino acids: CAISTWRGRTDTQYF. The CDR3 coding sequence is TGTGCCATCTCTACTTGGAGAGGGCGGACAGATACGCAGTATTTT.

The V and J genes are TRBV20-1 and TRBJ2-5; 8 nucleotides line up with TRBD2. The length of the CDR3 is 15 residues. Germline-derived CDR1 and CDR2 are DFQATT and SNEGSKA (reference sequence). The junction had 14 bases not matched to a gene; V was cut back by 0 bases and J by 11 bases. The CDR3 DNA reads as TGCAGTGCTAGAGACCTCCGTACTAGCGGTGATGAGCAGTACTTC. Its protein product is CSARDLRTSGDEQYF.

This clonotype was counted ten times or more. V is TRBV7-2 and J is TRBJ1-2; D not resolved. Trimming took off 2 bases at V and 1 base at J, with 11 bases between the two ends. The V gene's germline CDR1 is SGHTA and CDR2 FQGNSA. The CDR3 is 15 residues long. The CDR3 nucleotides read TGTGCCAGCAGCTTAAGGACTGTACTTAACTATGGCTACACCTTC. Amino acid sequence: CASSLRTVLNYGYTF.

CDR3 residues: CASSSVSEQYF. CDR3 in DNA: TGTGCCAGCAGTTCTGTATCCGAGCAGTACTTC. The chain joins TRBV12-3 or TRBV12-4 to TRBJ2-5; D gene uncertain. The tail of the sequence fits TRBJ2-7 better, so the J call may be wrong. CDR3 length: 11 amino acids.

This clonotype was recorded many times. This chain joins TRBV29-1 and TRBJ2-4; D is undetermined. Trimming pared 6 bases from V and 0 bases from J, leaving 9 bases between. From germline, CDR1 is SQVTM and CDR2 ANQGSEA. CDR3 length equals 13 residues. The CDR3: CSVSTVAKNIQYF. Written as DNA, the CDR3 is TGCAGCGTGTCCACGGTAGCCAAAAACATTCAGTACTTC. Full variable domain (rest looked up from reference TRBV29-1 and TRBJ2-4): SAVISQKPSRDICQRGTSLTIQCQVDSQVTMMFWYRQQPGQSLTLIATANQGSEATYESGFVIDKFPISRPNLTFSTLTVSNMSPEDSSIYLCSVSTVAKNIQYFGAGTRLSVL.